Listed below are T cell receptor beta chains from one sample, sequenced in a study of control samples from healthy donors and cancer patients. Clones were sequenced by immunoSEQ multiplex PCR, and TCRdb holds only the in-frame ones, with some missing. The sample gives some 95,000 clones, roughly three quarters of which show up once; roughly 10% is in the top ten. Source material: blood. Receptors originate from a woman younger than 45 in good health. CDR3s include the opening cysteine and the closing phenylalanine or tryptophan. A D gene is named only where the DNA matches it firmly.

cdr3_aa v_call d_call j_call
CAISGTSGDVTQYF TRBV10-3 TRBD2 TRBJ2-5
CASSATPRGGSGTDTQYF TRBV9 TRBD2 TRBJ2-3
CASSLAEYGYTF TRBV5-6 - TRBJ1-2
CAISESLGGNQPQHF TRBV10-3 - TRBJ1-5
CATSEGGSYEQYF TRBV24-1 - TRBJ2-7
CASRPDRDTEAFF TRBV2 TRBD1 TRBJ1-1
CASSQRADSYNEQFF TRBV4-3 - TRBJ2-1
CAWSEAFSNQPQHF TRBV30 - TRBJ1-5
CASGGTASSYEQYF TRBV11-2 - TRBJ2-7
CAWSARQGLNAFF TRBV30 TRBD1 TRBJ1-1
CASTLAGGADTQYF TRBV11-2 TRBD2 TRBJ2-3
CASSLEVRGGGYTF TRBV7-2 - TRBJ1-2
CASSIWPGDNEQFF TRBV19 - TRBJ2-1
CASSRDRGRKNTIYF TRBV9 TRBD1 TRBJ1-3
CASSSQAGTNGGEAFF TRBV7-2 - TRBJ1-1
CASSSRPGEKLFF TRBV11-2 - TRBJ1-4
CASSSDRTDSSYEQYF TRBV7-6 - TRBJ2-7
CSVESPSSDTQYF TRBV29-1 - TRBJ2-3